Listed here is a single T cell receptor (beta chain). Trimming shortened V by 7 bases and J by 0 bases, and 15 bases separated the two germline ends. The CDR3 sequence is 14 residues long. Germline assignment: CDR1 SQVTM and CDR2 ANQGSEA. This entry belongs to a study of control samples from healthy donors and cancer patients. Some clones are missing from TCRdb's copy, which holds only in-frame ones; the method was immunoSEQ multiplex PCR. The repertoire holds roughly 150,000 clones, with about 93% as singletons. V and J are TRBV29-1 and TRBJ1-1; weak D call: TRBD1 (6 bases). The clonotype comes from a woman in her 30s in good health. The sequenced material came from blood. The CDR3 coding sequence is TGCAGCGGTCAGGGGCCAGGGGTGAACACTGAAGCTTTCTTT. It encodes CSGQGPGVNTEAFF.